Following are 7 T cell receptor beta chains from one sample sequenced in a study of CD8 T cells in ankylosing spondylitis. Study outcomes and limitations: Characteristic of ankylosing spondylitis blood, it appeared, was a TCR beta motif comprising several highly homologous variants.

Each CDR3 protein is one row after TCRdb ran MiXCR on the 5' RACE reads. The sample includes 350,000 or so distinct CDR3 sequences, less than 9.5% of them seen just once. Their target antigens are unknown. Source material: blood, either unsorted or a sorted T cell fraction (not recorded which). Receptor source: a male donor with ankylosing spondylitis.

This clonotype has more than one count but fewer than ten. V gene TRBV20-1 combines with J gene TRBJ2-5; 8 bases are shared with TRBD2. CDR3 length equals 16 residues. V was pared by 0 bases and J by 5 bases, with 11 bases of the junction left unmatched. Germline CDR1 and CDR2: DFQATT and SNEGSKA (reference sequence). CDR3 coding DNA: TGCAGTGCTAGAGATGACCAGCGGGAGCCGGGTGAGACCCAGTACTTC. Amino acids: CSARDDQREPGETQYF.

The chain recombines TRBV11-2 with TRBJ1-2, with D unresolved. The ends were cut back, 0 bases at V and 8 bases at J, with 13 bases in the middle. Per the germline V gene, CDR1 is SGHAT and CDR2 is FQNNGV. The CDR3 runs 14 residues. As DNA, the CDR3 is TGTGCCAGCAGCTTAGATTCGGGGTTGGGCGGCTACACCTTC. Translating it yields CASSLDSGLGGYTF. The entire variable domain, with the rest obtained from reference TRBV11-2 and TRBJ1-2, is as follows: EAGVAQSPRYKIIEKRQSVAFWCNPISGHATLYWYQQILGQGPKLLIQFQNNGVVDDSQLPKDRFSAERLKGVDSTLKIQPAKLEDSAVYLCASSLDSGLGGYTFGSGTRLTVV.

This clonotype appeared a few times. The rearrangement links TRBV20-1 to TRBJ2-3, with 13 bases identical to TRBD2. Trimming took 4 bases from V and 4 from J; bases not matched to a gene: 5. The CDR3 has 15 amino acids. Per germline, CDR1 DFQATT and CDR2 SNEGSKA (reference sequence). The CDR3 DNA is TGCAGTGCTATGACCGGGACTAGCGGGGCAGATACGCAGTATTTT. This gives the protein CSAMTGTSGADTQYF.

J is TRBJ2-1 and V is TRBV6-2 or TRBV6-3, with D hard to call. The germline V and J ends were trimmed by 4 bases and 2 bases, with 12 bases remaining between them. The CDR3 runs 15 residues. Looked up from germline, CDR1 is MNHEY and CDR2 is SVGEGT. DNA of the CDR3: TGTGCCAGCAGTTTCGGGTCTAATGCCTACAATGAGCAGTTCTTC. Its protein is CASSFGSNAYNEQFF.

The sample holds a few counts of this clonotype. This chain connects TRBV15 to TRBJ1-2; D remains unclear. V lost 0 bases and J lost 1, with 3 bases in between. Germline CDR1 is LNHNV and CDR2 is YYDKDF (reference sequence). The CDR3 contains 13 residues. The DNA for the CDR3 is TGTGCCACCAGCAGAGAACTTAACTATGGCTACACCTTC. It specifies CATSRELNYGYTF.

At least ten counts were recorded for this clonotype. The V call is TRBV7-2, the J call TRBJ2-2, with 13 bases fitting TRBD2. Losses at the gene ends were 5 bases for V and 5 bases for J; bases not matched to a gene: 8. The CDR3 loop spans 17 amino acids. Germline V gene lookup returns CDR1 SGHTA and CDR2 FQGNSA. Here the CDR3 DNA reads TGTGCCAGCAGCATCACTAGCGGGAGGGCCGGAACCGGGGAGCTGTTTTTT. It codes for CASSITSGRAGTGELFF.

CDR3 nucleotide sequence: TGTGCCATCAGCCCGACCCGGGAAGGCTACACCTTC. It specifies CAISPTREGYTF. This chain uses TRBV10-3 with TRBJ1-2; D is unclear. CDR1 ENHRY and CDR2 SYGVKD come from the germline V gene. There are 12 residues in the CDR3. V was clipped by 6 bases and J by 8 bases, with 13 bases between them.